This T cell receptor (beta chain) came from a study of tissue T cells after allogeneic stem cell transplantation. Findings and limits, study-wide: Few T cell clones were shared across patients, but motif clusters showed tissue-specific shared signatures. Within patients, tissue anatomy strongly shaped TCR repertoire composition.

Germline CDR1 and CDR2: SGHRS and YFSETQ. CDR3 length: 13 amino acids. V shed 6 bases and J shed 3 bases, with 12 bases lying between them. CDR3 sequences, V/J genes, frequencies and template counts came from survey-depth TCRbeta sequencing. The data were produced by immunoSEQ multiplex PCR, yet TCRdb's version contains in-frame clones alone and is incomplete. The data hold about 7,300 clones, with approximately 80% observed a single time. On this clone itself: Its matching antigen is unknown.

The sequence came from a male patient at least 60 years old with steroid-refractory graft-versus-host disease after an allogeneic stem cell transplant. Among the T cells, some may be from the graft donor. The sample here was skin, taken at autopsy. The chain uses TRBV5-1 and TRBJ2-5; D might be TRBD1 (6 bases). The CDR3 region is CASTRDNEETQYF. In nucleotides, the CDR3 is TGCGCCAGCACCAGGGACAACGAAGAGACCCAGTACTTC. Full variable domain (rest looked up from reference TRBV5-1 and TRBJ2-5): KAGVTQTPRYLIKTRGQQVTLSCSPISGHRSVSWYQQTPGQGLQFLFEYFSETQRNKGNFPGRFSGRQFSNSRSEMNVSTLELGDSALYLCASTRDNEETQYFGPGTRLLVL.